This T cell receptor (beta chain) comes out of a study of blood T cells in healthy people across ages. The V gene's germline CDR1 is LGHNA and CDR2 YNFKEQ. The CDR3 is 17 amino acids. V was pared by 3 bases and J by 4 bases, with 21 bases between. Isolation recovered at least 7 million PBMCs from every sample. A minimum of 5.5 micrograms of total RNA was extracted per sample. Points on this clonotype: Antigen specificity is unknown.

The use of a sample-barcoded 5' primer and a J-beta primer mix characterized a second PCR of roughly 6 to 12 cycles. Using its own MiXCR run on the 5' RACE reads, TCRdb lists one record per CDR3 protein. The sample holds about 1 million distinct CDR3 sequences; under 45% are singletons and the top ten take 15% to 20%. Study-wide results and caveats: Getting older went along with TCR beta diversity per million T cells dropping roughly linearly.

V usage is TRBV4-2 and J usage is TRBJ2-5; D uncertain. This receptor was taken from a woman in her fifties or sixties in good health. The specimen was blood. The CDR3 loop is CASSQDASGYLRETQYF. The CDR3 coding sequence is TGTGCCAGCAGCCAGGACGCCTCGGGCTACCTACGAGAGACCCAGTACTTC.